This paragraph reports one T cell receptor beta chain. Antigen specificity is unknown. The CDR3 contains 17 residues. Germline CDR1 is SGHTA and CDR2 is FQGNSA. V was pared by 2 bases and J by 4 bases, with 21 bases between. The data are from a study of T-cell reconstitution after alpha-beta-depleted transplantation in children. The study, taken as a whole, reports: Diversity and T-cell counts at one year after transplant derived mostly from new T cells.

Unique molecular identifiers were incorporated during preparation of the TCRbeta library. TCRdb processed the PCR reads anew with MiXCR; each CDR3 protein has one entry. Here the sample spans 440,000 or so distinct CDR3 sequences, about 45% being singletons. The genes are TRBV7-2 and TRBJ2-7; D call uncertain. The TCR was taken from a girl between 2 and 10 years old with aplastic anemia, due to receive a stem cell transplant. This sample comprised PBMCs, obtained before TCRalphabeta/CD19-depleted stem cell transplant. CDR3 residues: CASSLSHPDLFPYEQYF. DNA for the CDR3: TGTGCCAGCAGCTTAAGTCATCCGGACCTGTTCCCGTACGAGCAGTACTTC.